This record looks at one T cell receptor (beta chain) sequence and its context. The target antigen is unknown. Amplification of TCR beta CDR3 regions used RNA transcripts. The library came from an HTBI-primed first-round RT-PCR and a second-round multiplex PCR. TCRdb redid the calling of the multiplex PCR reads with MiXCR, one entry per CDR3 protein. The data show fewer than 250,000 distinct CDR3 sequences, approximately 28% seen once. Under 3 months in duration, the ophthalmopathy in affected donors had moderate-to-severe activity, CAS ≥3 and NOSPECS ≥4. The data are from a study of Graves' ophthalmopathy and Graves' hyperthyroidism. Study results and caveats: Most expanded thyroid clonotypes above 0.001 frequency also appeared in blood.

The TCR originated in a middle-aged man with Graves' ophthalmopathy. The sequencing input was peripheral blood.

The CDR3 DNA reads as TGTGCCAGCACTACCGGACAGGGACATAATTCACCCCTCCACTTT. Amino acids: CASTTGQGHNSPLHF. The chain is built from TRBV7-8 and TRBJ1-6; TRBD1 agrees at 8 bases. CDR1 SGHVS and CDR2 FQNEAQ come from the germline V gene. Trimming removed 7 bases from V and 5 bases from J; junction bases left unmatched: 7. The CDR3 runs 15 residues.